The rows below give T cell receptor beta chains drawn from one sample of a study of tumor-infiltrating lymphocytes in primary liver carcinoma. From the multiplex PCR reads, TCRdb called clonotypes with MiXCR, one entry per CDR3 protein. The sample has 180,000 or so distinct CDR3 sequences, less than 65% seen once. The sample taken for sequencing was peripheral blood. The receptor source for this set is a man in his forties or fifties with primary liver carcinoma and hepatitis B virus infection. Both conserved end residues are part of each CDR3. The D gene is left open where the match is weak.

v_call	j_call	d_call	cdr3_aa
TRBV5-4	TRBJ2-3	.	CASSHLGPAWEGTDTQYF
TRBV29-1	TRBJ2-3	TRBD2	CSTRLSGYVTDTQYF
TRBV12-3/TRBV12-4	TRBJ2-3	.	CASSIQPPDTQYF
TRBV11-2	TRBJ2-3	.	CVSSLTGGSTDTQCF
TRBV12-3/TRBV12-4	TRBJ1-6	TRBD1	CASNKGTGFSSPLHF
TRBV28	TRBJ1-5	.	CASGGLNNQPQHF
TRBV29-1	TRBJ2-1	.	CSVAIGGSYNEQFF
TRBV11-2	TRBJ1-2	.	CPSSLKSGQGHGYTF
TRBV5-4	TRBJ2-1	.	CASSSRRGGSFYEQFF
TRBV14	TRBJ2-3	.	CASSQEPGRHDTQYF
TRBV6-5	TRBJ1-1	TRBD1	CASSYGIAKQGRKGTEAFF
TRBV29-1	TRBJ2-2	.	CSVVGRPNTGELFF
TRBV10-3	TRBJ2-6	.	CAFSEGTFGANLLTF
TRBV6-6	TRBJ2-7	.	CASSYLKDGAYEQYF
TRBV11-1	TRBJ1-6	.	CANSLIAGAGSPFHF
TRBV29-1	TRBJ2-7	.	CSVVGGPYGQYF
TRBV29-1	TRBJ2-3	.	CSVDGSIPDAQYF
TRBV12-5	TRBJ2-5	.	CASGPGIGQETQYF
TRBV4-2	TRBJ2-1	.	CASSQAAGMVNEQFF
TRBV5-5	TRBJ2-7	.	CASSTGTHSYEQYF
TRBV6-1	TRBJ2-7	.	CATTPGPFTYEQYF
TRBV6-1	TRBJ2-6	TRBD1	CASTLGQDRTGANVLTF
TRBV12-3/TRBV12-4	TRBJ2-1	.	CASSLGQSREQFF
TRBV12-3/TRBV12-4	TRBJ1-2	.	CAISFFIGPEFYGYTF
TRBV5-1	TRBJ1-1	.	CASSIFPTAKHTETFF
TRBV29-1	TRBJ1-2	.	CSAKGGDGYTF
TRBV29-1	.	.	CSLEGSGLTTDTQHF
TRBV5-4	TRBJ2-3	TRBD2	CASSTVTGTSGTDTQYF
TRBV11-1	TRBJ2-2	.	CVSSPTNRVGELFF
TRBV24-1	TRBJ2-5	TRBD1	CATSDYGRQGVLETQYF
TRBV29-1	TRBJ2-1	.	CSVNSQGRPQFF
TRBV29-1	TRBJ1-4	TRBD1	CSVGQGGTGVEKLLF
TRBV29-1	TRBJ1-1	.	CSVGQGTGEAFF
TRBV11-2	TRBJ2-3	TRBD2	CASSQGLAGSLSAQYF
TRBV10-2	TRBJ2-7	TRBD2	CASKKLAGGVYKQYF
TRBV6-1	TRBJ2-7	.	CASHLTGLSGYEQYF
TRBV29-1	TRBJ2-2	TRBD1	CSVETGQGANTGELFF
TRBV7-8	TRBJ1-6	.	CVSSSLSSYNPPLHF
TRBV29-1	TRBJ2-5	.	CSVDGGRETQYF
TRBV4-1	TRBJ2-7	.	CASSRTGVGEQYF
TRBV5-1	TRBJ1-1	.	CASSLAGGGGTESFF
TRBV10-2	TRBJ2-1	.	CASSEPAGRRDEQFF
TRBV12-3/TRBV12-4	TRBJ1-1	TRBD1	CASNLGPGQGRPEAFF
TRBV24-1	TRBJ2-2	.	CATSKEAPANTGELFF
TRBV11-2	TRBJ2-1	.	CASSLVTTPGVGEQSF
TRBV7-8	TRBJ2-7	TRBD2	CASSSSTSGAYDQYF
TRBV29-1	TRBJ1-1	.	CSVQPEAFF
TRBV21-1	TRBJ2-7	.	CASSKPPLYEQYF
TRBV6-7	TRBJ2-1	.	CASDLDYYEQFF
TRBV10-3	TRBJ2-1	.	CAISETTRSSNEQFF
TRBV11-2	TRBJ2-7	TRBD2	CASSLTEIAGGYEQHF
TRBV12-3/TRBV12-4	TRBJ2-2	.	CASSQGEGQNTGELFF
TRBV12-3/TRBV12-4	TRBJ2-3	TRBD1	CASSRQGAGADTQYF
TRBV11-1	TRBJ2-7	TRBD2	CASSGGLGSYEQYF